This T cell receptor (beta chain) was sequenced during a study of monozygotic twins with inflammatory bowel disease. UMIs bearing a 6-nucleotide sample barcode were added through template switching. TCRdb reprocessed the 5' RACE reads and reports one entry per CDR3 protein, with no DNA. The sample shows around 370,000 distinct CDR3 sequences, and approximately 2.4% sits with its ten largest clones. Blood (2.5 ml) was collected from every donor individually. Germline loops: CDR1 MNHEY, CDR2 SVGAGI. The CDR3 has 15 residues. Sequencing used blood. The clonotype comes from a human donor with ulcerative colitis or Crohn's disease, or a healthy co-twin of an affected twin (not recorded which). The rearrangement links TRBV6-5 to TRBJ2-7; the D gene TCRdb calls, TRBD1, cannot be checked with no DNA. The CDR3 here is CASSYVLRGDHEQYF.